The 17 T cell receptor beta chains given below trace back to one sample, sequenced in a study of blood T cell repertoires in COVID-19. The repertoire was sequenced with immunoSEQ multiplex PCR; TCRdb's copy has only in-frame clones and lacks some. The data show a few hundred thousand clones, 90% seen once. The material sequenced was peripheral blood. The receptor source for this set is a woman aged 60-75 years with COVID-19, enrolled during active disease.

The chain couples TRBV2 to TRBJ1-1, with D possibly being TRBD1 (6 bases). V shed 7 bases and J shed 5 bases, with 14 bases lying between them. This CDR3 contains 13 residues. Germline values: CDR1 SNHLY, CDR2 FYNNEI. In nucleotides, the CDR3 is TGTGCCAGCATGGACAGAGAGGGTACTGAAGCTTTCTTT. Residues: CASMDREGTEAFF.

This clone has just one count. The chain combines TRBV19 with TRBJ1-1; D is perhaps TRBD1 (5 bases). The CDR3 has 15 amino acids. Germline V CDR1 and CDR2: LNHDA, SQIVND (reference sequence). V lost 6 bases to trimming and J lost 0 bases, with 14 bases between them. CDR3 sequence reads: CASRAPGGVNTEAFF. The CDR3, as DNA: TGTGCCAGTAGGGCACCTGGGGGGGTGAACACTGAAGCTTTCTTT.

The CDR3 is CASSGQGISTNEKLFF. The CDR3 bases are TGTGCCAGCAGCGGACAGGGGATCTCAACTAATGAAAAACTGTTTTTT. The rearrangement links TRBV21-1 to TRBJ1-4; TRBD1 is the table's D call and was not checked against the DNA. TRBV21-1 is flagged as a pseudogene. This CDR3 spans 16 amino acids.

This chain connects TRBV29-1 to TRBJ1-2, with 7 bases identical to TRBD1. Germline trimming cut 1 base from V and 1 base from J; bases unmatched to any gene: 6. The CDR3 sequence is 15 residues long. The germline gives CDR1 SQVTM, CDR2 ANQGSEA. CDR3 sequence (DNA): TGCAGCGTTGAAGCGTTCGGACAGGATAACTATGGCTACACCTTC. Amino acids: CSVEAFGQDNYGYTF.

The chain carries TRBV2 and TRBJ1-6; 8 bases are a match to TRBD1. V was pared by 6 bases and J by 7 bases, with 8 bases of the junction left unmatched. Looked up from germline, CDR1 is SNHLY and CDR2 is FYNNEI. CDR3 size: 15 residues. The DNA of the CDR3 is TGTGCCAGCAGAGCGAGGGACAGGTGGAATTCACCCCTCCACTTT. Residues: CASRARDRWNSPLHF.

The chain combines TRBV6-5 with TRBJ2-7, with D tentatively TRBD2 (6 bases). V lost 8 bases and J 4 bases, leaving 15 bases between the germline ends. The CDR3 runs to 13 residues. CDR1 is MNHEY and CDR2 is SVGAGI in the germline V gene. CDR3 nucleotides: TGTGCCAGCCGTAACGGGGGACTTTACGAGCAGTACTTC. Protein: CASRNGGLYEQYF.

The chain combines TRBV6-1 with TRBJ1-2; D call uncertain. The CDR3 length is 14 residues. Germline V gene lookup returns CDR1 MNHNS and CDR2 SASEGT. V lost 1 base to trimming and J lost 4 bases, with 10 bases between them. The CDR3 DNA reads as TGTGCCAGCAGTGAAGAACCTAGAACCTATGGCTACACCTTC. Protein: CASSEEPRTYGYTF.

The rearrangement joins TRBV6-5 to TRBJ2-7; D perhaps matches TRBD1 (6 bases). V was clipped by 6 bases and J by 2 bases, with 14 bases between them. Germline V gene data show CDR1 as MNHEY and CDR2 as SVGAGI. The length of the CDR3 is 14 residues. CDR3 DNA: TGTGCCAGCAGGCCGGGACACCTGACCTACGAGCAGTACTTC. It codes for CASRPGHLTYEQYF.

CDR3 residues: CSVGDLETQYF. The CDR3 nucleotides are TGCAGCGTTGGGGACTTGGAGACCCAGTACTTC. The genes are TRBV29-1 and TRBJ2-5; possible D gene TRBD2, 6 bases. V lost 4 bases to trimming and J lost 5 bases, with 8 bases between them. The CDR3 has 11 residues. Germline loops: CDR1 SQVTM, CDR2 ANQGSEA.

V usage is TRBV21-1 and J usage is TRBJ2-7; the table's D call, TRBD2, was not checked against the DNA. TRBV21-1 is deemed a pseudogene. This CDR3 region has 15 residues. CDR3 loop: CASSPGRGGPYEQYF. CDR3 DNA sequence: TGTGCCAGCAGCCCGGGCAGGGGAGGGCCCTACGAGCAGTACTTC.

The chain recombines TRBV30 with TRBJ1-2, with 9 nucleotides matching TRBD1. Germline V gene data show CDR1 as GTSNPN and CDR2 as SVGIG (reference sequence). This CDR3 is built from 14 residues. Trimming took 3 bases from V and 5 from J; bases not matched to a gene: 7. The CDR3, as DNA: TGTGCCTGGAGCGGGACAGGGAAAGGGTATGGCTACACCTTC. It is translated as CAWSGTGKGYGYTF.

The DNA for the CDR3 is TGTGCCAGCAGCCCCCAGACTCAACTGCTCATTCCATCCACAGATACGCAGTATTTT. Encoded protein: CASSPQTQLLIPSTDTQYF. This sequence joins TRBV7-3 and TRBJ2-3; D gene unclear. V was trimmed by 5 bases and J by 2 bases, leaving 26 bases between them. The CDR3 covers 19 residues. Germline lookup yields CDR1 SGHTA and CDR2 FQGTGA.

The rearrangement joins TRBV6-6 to TRBJ2-6, with D perhaps TRBD1 (7 bases). V lost 5 bases and J 0 bases, leaving 14 bases between the germline ends. The CDR3 has 17 residues. In germline, CDR1 is MNHNY, CDR2 SVGAGI (reference sequence). Written as DNA, the CDR3 is TGTGCCAGCAGTCCGCGGGACAGCCTCTCTGGGGCCAACGTCCTGACTTTC. Protein sequence: CASSPRDSLSGANVLTF.

The rearrangement uses TRBV27 and TRBJ2-5, with D tentatively TRBD1 (6 bases). V was pared by 4 bases and J by 5 bases, with 20 bases between. The CDR3 has 16 residues. Germline V gives CDR1 MNHEY, CDR2 SMNVEV (reference sequence). CDR3 sequence (DNA): TGTGCCAGCAGTTCAGACAGGTCGGCCTGGTGGGAGACCCAGTACTTC. Amino acids: CASSSDRSAWWETQYF.

The rearrangement uses TRBV29-1 and TRBJ1-2; 8 bases agree with TRBD1. The ends lost 6 bases at V and 0 bases at J; junction bases unmatched: 9. CDR3 length: 15 residues. The germline gives CDR1 SQVTM, CDR2 ANQGSEA. CDR3 nucleotides: TGCAGCGTAGGGCGGACAGGGCCCTCTAACTATGGCTACACCTTC. It is translated as CSVGRTGPSNYGYTF.

CDR3 sequence reads: CATWGRNYGYTF. The CDR3 region has the DNA TGTGCCACCTGGGGCAGAAACTATGGCTACACCTTC. The chain carries TRBV27 and TRBJ1-2; a weak D match, TRBD1 (5 bases). This CDR3 is built from 12 residues. The V end was cut by 10 bases, the J end by 2 bases, with 11 bases between. Germline values: CDR1 MNHEY, CDR2 SMNVEV (reference sequence).

The chain couples TRBV18 to TRBJ1-2; 9 nucleotides line up with TRBD1. The ends lost 3 bases at V and 8 bases at J; junction bases unmatched: 13. From germline, CDR1 is KGHSH and CDR2 LQKENI. There are 16 residues in the CDR3. Here the CDR3 reads CASSPLAGQGIKGYTF. The CDR3 DNA is TGTGCCAGCTCACCTTTGGCGGGACAGGGTATCAAGGGCTACACCTTC.